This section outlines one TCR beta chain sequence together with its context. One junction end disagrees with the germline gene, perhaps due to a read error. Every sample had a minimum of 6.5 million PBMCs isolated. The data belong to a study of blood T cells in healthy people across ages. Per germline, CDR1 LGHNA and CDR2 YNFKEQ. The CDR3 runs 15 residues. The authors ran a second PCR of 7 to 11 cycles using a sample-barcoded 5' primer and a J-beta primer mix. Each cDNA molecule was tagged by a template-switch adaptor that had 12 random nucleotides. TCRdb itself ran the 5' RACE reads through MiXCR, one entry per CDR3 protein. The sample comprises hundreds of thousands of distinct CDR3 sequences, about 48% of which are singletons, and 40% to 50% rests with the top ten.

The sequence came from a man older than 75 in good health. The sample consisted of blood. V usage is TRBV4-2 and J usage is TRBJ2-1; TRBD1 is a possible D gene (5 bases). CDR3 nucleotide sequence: TGTGCCAGCAGCCAGCGACAGACCTCCCACAATGAGCAGTTCTTC. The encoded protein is CASSQRQTSHNEQFF.